The 5 T cell receptor beta chains below come from one sample, sequenced in a study of shared clonotypes between healthy human individuals (dated by TCRdb to 2020 to 2022). Library prep was done by the immunoSEQ multiplex PCR assay. TCRdb mirrors the immuneACCESS table, restricted to in-frame sequences. Some clones are absent from its copies; in checked studies, under half trace to an unresolved V gene, and the reason for the others is unknown. Here the sample has a few million clones; 85% to 95% occur a single time. 0.3% to 0.4% of the sample rests with the top ten. What was sequenced was naive CD4+ T cells from PBMCs. Reading the label with the study, this specimen's cell subset or site is: CD45RA+ positively selected. These receptors were obtained from a young man in good health. Some clones in this sample may be carry-over from other donors' samples.

V gene TRBV5-1 combines with J gene TRBJ2-7, with 12 nucleotides matching TRBD1. The CDR3 sequence is 15 residues long. V dropped 4 bases and J dropped 5; count of bases not matched to a gene: 7. Germline-derived CDR1 and CDR2 are SGHRS and YFSETQ. In nucleotides, the CDR3 is TGCGCCAGCAGCGGAACCGGGACAGGGGGCCACGAGCAGTACTTC. Its protein product is CASSGTGTGGHEQYF.

The chain employs TRBV19 and TRBJ1-2; TRBD1 matches 10 bases. V shed 7 bases, J shed 7 bases, and the junction held 6 bases outside the gene matches. This CDR3 comprises 13 residues. CDR1 is LNHDA, CDR2 SQIVND, per germline (reference sequence). CDR3 in DNA: TGTGCCAGTACCCCGGACAGGGGGGGTGGCTACACCTTC. Protein sequence: CASTPDRGGGYTF.

The chain joins TRBV7-2 to TRBJ2-5, with D unclear. CDR3 length: 13 residues. The V gene's germline CDR1 is SGHTA and CDR2 FQGNSA. V was shortened by 3 bases and J by 1 base, with 6 bases between the two germline ends. The chain's CDR3 is CASSFLVQETQYF. The CDR3 coding sequence is TGTGCCAGCAGCTTCCTCGTCCAAGAGACCCAGTACTTC.

This chain uses TRBV11-3 with TRBJ2-3; D uncertain. The germline gives CDR1 SGHNT, CDR2 YENEEA. CDR3 size: 10 residues. V was shortened by 9 bases and J by 3 bases, with 4 bases between the two germline ends. CDR3 DNA sequence: TGTGCCAGGCAAACAGATACGCAGTATTTT. Translation: CARQTDTQYF.

The rearrangement uses TRBV7-2 and TRBJ2-1, with a tentative D call TRBD2 (7 bases). V was cut by 0 bases and J by 0 bases, with 12 bases left in between. Germline loops: CDR1 SGHTA, CDR2 FQGNSA. The CDR3 covers 17 residues. The CDR3 loop reads CASSLAGGGSSYNEQFF. For the CDR3, the DNA is TGTGCCAGCAGCTTAGCGGGGGGCGGGAGCTCCTACAATGAGCAGTTCTTC.